This note documents a single T cell receptor (beta chain) sequence. Trimming shortened V by 5 bases and J by 4 bases, and 14 bases separated the two germline ends. This CDR3 has 14 residues. The germline gives CDR1 SGHVS, CDR2 FNYEAQ. These data belong to a study of blood T cell repertoires in COVID-19. About the study: Specimens from acute and convalescent COVID-19 originated in the United States, Italy and Spain. Sources were T cells, B-cell-depleted T cells, or PBMCs; the material itself was cDNA or gDNA.

Per the original data handling: How many nucleated cells were present was estimated from reference gene primer amplification. TCRdb keeps only in-frame clones here, not all; method: immunoSEQ multiplex PCR. V, J and clone size were drawn from that table, and D and trimming were deduced from the DNA. The table lists some 69,000 clones, around four fifths of them singletons. Sequenced: peripheral blood. V is TRBV7-6 and J is TRBJ1-2; D is perhaps TRBD1 (6 bases). This sequence was found in a woman aged 55-75 years with acute or convalescent COVID-19. In nucleotides, the CDR3 is TGTGCCAGCAGCCCTTCACAGGGTAGCTATGGCTACACCTTC. This gives the protein CASSPSQGSYGYTF.